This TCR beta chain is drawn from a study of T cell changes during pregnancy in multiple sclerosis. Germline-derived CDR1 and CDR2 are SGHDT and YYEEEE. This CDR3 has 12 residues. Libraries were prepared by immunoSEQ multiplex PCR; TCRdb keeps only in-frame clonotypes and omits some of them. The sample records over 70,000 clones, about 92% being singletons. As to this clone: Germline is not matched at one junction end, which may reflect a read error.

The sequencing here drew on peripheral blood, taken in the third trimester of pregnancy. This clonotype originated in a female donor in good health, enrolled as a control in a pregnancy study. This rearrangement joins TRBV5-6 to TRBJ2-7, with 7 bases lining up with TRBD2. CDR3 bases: TGTGCCAGCAGCTGGGCGGGCCGCGCGGGGGACTTC. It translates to CASSWAGRAGDF.